These T cell receptor beta chains were read from a single sample in a study of blood T cell repertoires in COVID-19. TCRdb keeps only in-frame clones here, not all; method: immunoSEQ multiplex PCR. The top ten clones hold 4.5% to 5.5% of a sample with roughly 180,000 clones, nearly 85% of them seen once. The specimen was peripheral blood. The source is a woman younger than 45 with acute or convalescent COVID-19. The CDR3 runs from the conserved cysteine through the conserved F or W. The D gene is left open where the match is weak. For some rows the clone size is stated as once, few or many, or as a class when expanded; others skip it.

D	size	J	length	V	DNA	CDR3
TRBD2	.	TRBJ2-2	17	TRBV30	TGTGCCTTGCCGGGACTAGCGGGGGGGCGGGACACCGGGGAGCTGTTTTTT	CALPGLAGGRDTGELFF
.	.	TRBJ2-1	13	TRBV21-1	TGTGCCAGCAATCTCGTTTCCTACAATGAGCAGTTCTTC	CASNLVSYNEQFF
TRBD1	.	TRBJ1-6	15	TRBV7-9	TGTGCCAGCAGCTTAATTCAGGGGGTAAATTCACCCCTCCACTTT	CASSLIQGVNSPLHF
TRBD2	.	TRBJ2-7	15	TRBV5-1	TGCGCCAGCAGCTCCGGACTAGCGGGAGTCCACGAGCAGTACTTC	CASSSGLAGVHEQYF
.	.	TRBJ1-1	15	TRBV3-1/TRBV3-2	TGTGCCAGCAGCCACAATCCAGCGGGGGAATCTGAAGCTTTCTTT	CASSHNPAGESEAFF
.	.	TRBJ1-2	13	TRBV27	TGTGCCAGCAGTTCCCCCGGGGTACCCGGCTACACCTTC	CASSSPGVPGYTF
.	.	TRBJ1-6	12	TRBV12-3/TRBV12-4	TGTGCCAGCACCGAGGGAAATTCACCCCTCCACTTT	CASTEGNSPLHF
.	once	TRBJ1-1	13	TRBV12-3/TRBV12-4	TGTGCCAGCAGTTCTCCCGGGGAGACCGAAGCTTTCTTT	CASSSPGETEAFF
TRBD2	few	TRBJ2-7	15	TRBV7-9	TGTGCCAGCGGAAATGCAAGGGACTACCCCTACGAGCAGTACTTC	CASGNARDYPYEQYF
.	once	TRBJ1-1	13	TRBV11-1	TGTGCCAGCAGCGCGACACTTAACACTGAAGCTTTCTTT	CASSATLNTEAFF
TRBD1	.	TRBJ1-5	16	TRBV7-6	TGTGCCAGCAGCTTAGGGACAGGGCCCCTTGGGCAGCCCCAGCATTTT	CASSLGTGPLGQPQHF
.	.	TRBJ2-4	14	TRBV19	TGTGCCAGTAGTATATCGTCGGCCAAAAACATTCAGTACTTC	CASSISSAKNIQYF
.	.	TRBJ1-6	12	TRBV27	TGTGCCAGCAGCTTCCTCTCCCTACCCCTCCACTTT	CASSFLSLPLHF
TRBD2	.	TRBJ2-1	16	TRBV10-2	TGCGCCAGCAGTGACCCTAGCGGGGGGGCCGGGCGTGAGCAGTTCTTC	CASSDPSGGAGREQFF
TRBD1	.	TRBJ2-7	16	TRBV13	TGTGCCAGCAGCTCCGACGGGACAGGGATAACCTACGAGCAGTACTTC	CASSSDGTGITYEQYF
.	.	TRBJ1-5	14	TRBV6-1	TGTGCCACTTCCCTTGGGGGGGGCCGGCAGCCCCAGCATTTT	CATSLGGGRQPQHF
TRBD2	.	TRBJ2-7	17	TRBV7-8	TGTGCCAGCAGCATAGGACTAGCGGGGGGGCCCACCTACGAGCAGTACTTC	CASSIGLAGGPTYEQYF
.	.	TRBJ1-5	14	TRBV28	TGTGCCAGCAGTTTAGGCCAGCGGGGTGAGCCCCAGCATTTT	CASSLGQRGEPQHF
TRBD1	once	TRBJ2-7	13	TRBV6-5	TGTGCCAGCAGTAAGGGGGCAACCTACGAGCAGTACTTC	CASSKGATYEQYF
TRBD1	few	TRBJ1-5	15	TRBV5-1	TGCGCCAGCAGCCTGACAGGGGGCCGGAATCAGCCCCAGCATTTT	CASSLTGGRNQPQHF
.	.	TRBJ1-1	16	TRBV6-6	TGTGCCAGCAGTTACTCAGTATCGGCGGGGGGCACTGAAGCTTTCTTT	CASSYSVSAGGTEAFF
TRBD1	.	TRBJ2-7	14	TRBV10-2	TGCGCCAGCAGCGTCGCCGGGACAGGGGACGAGCAGTACTTC	CASSVAGTGDEQYF
TRBD1	.	TRBJ2-2	15	TRBV5-1	TGCGCCAGCTGTATTGGGACAGGGGGGTCCGGGGAGCTGTTTTTT	CASCIGTGGSGELFF
TRBD1	few	TRBJ2-1	14	TRBV19	TGTGCCAGTTCAGGACAGGACCTATACAATGAGCAGTTCTTC	CASSGQDLYNEQFF
.	.	TRBJ1-2	12	TRBV15	TGTGCCACCAGCGGAGGTTCTTTTGGCTACACCTTC	CATSGGSFGYTF
.	.	TRBJ1-2	16	TRBV15	TGTGCCACCAGCAGCATCAACCCGACAGTTCTCTATGGCTACACCTTC	CATSSINPTVLYGYTF
.	.	TRBJ2-3	15	TRBV4-3	TGCGCCAGCAGCCAACAGGGGATTGGGGCAGATACGCAGTATTTT	CASSQQGIGADTQYF
TRBD1	.	TRBJ1-6	14	TRBV30	TGTGCCTGGACCCGGGACAGCGGGAATTCACCCCTCCACTTT	CAWTRDSGNSPLHF
.	.	TRBJ2-5	15	TRBV27	TGTGCCAGCAGTCCGGGACTTCGAGGGCCAGAGACCCAGTACTTC	CASSPGLRGPETQYF
.	.	TRBJ2-1	14	TRBV5-1	TGCGCCAGCAGCTCGAATAGCGGTATCGGTGAGCAGTTCTTC	CASSSNSGIGEQFF
TRBD1	.	TRBJ2-7	14	TRBV28	TGTGCCAGCAGTTCCGTCCGGGACAGGCACGAGCAGTACTTC	CASSSVRDRHEQYF
.	few	TRBJ1-6	12	TRBV30	TGTGCCTGGAGCGAAGGGGTCTCACCCCTCCACTTT	CAWSEGVSPLHF
TRBD1	.	TRBJ2-3	16	TRBV28	TGTGCCAGCAGTGCTCTGGAACAGGGGCTCACAGATACGCAGTATTTT	CASSALEQGLTDTQYF
.	.	TRBJ1-3	15	TRBV7-8	TGTGCCAGCAGCTTAACTAGGGGGTTTGCGAACACCATATATTTT	CASSLTRGFANTIYF
.	.	TRBJ1-1	17	TRBV5-3	TGTGCCAGAAGCTTGGTTATGGCGCCCTCAACGGGCACTGAAGCTTTCTTT	CARSLVMAPSTGTEAFF
.	once	TRBJ1-2	15	TRBV19	TGTGCCAGTAGTATAGGGCAGGGAGGTTCCTATGGCTACACCTTC	CASSIGQGGSYGYTF